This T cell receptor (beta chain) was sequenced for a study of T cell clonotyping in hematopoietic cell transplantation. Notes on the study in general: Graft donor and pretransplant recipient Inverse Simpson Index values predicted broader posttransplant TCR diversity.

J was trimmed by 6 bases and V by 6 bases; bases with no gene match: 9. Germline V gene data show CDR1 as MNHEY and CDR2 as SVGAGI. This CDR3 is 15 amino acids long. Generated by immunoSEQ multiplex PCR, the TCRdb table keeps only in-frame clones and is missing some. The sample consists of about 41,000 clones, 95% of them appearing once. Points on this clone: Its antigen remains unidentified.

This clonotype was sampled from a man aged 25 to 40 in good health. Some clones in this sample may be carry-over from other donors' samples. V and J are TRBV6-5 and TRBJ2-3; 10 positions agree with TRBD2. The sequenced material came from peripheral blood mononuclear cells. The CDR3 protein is CASRKREGLFDTQYF. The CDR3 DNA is TGTGCCAGCAGAAAGCGGGAGGGCCTTTTCGATACGCAGTATTTT.